This T cell receptor (beta chain) is drawn from a study of blood T cell repertoires in COVID-19. In the study overall: In each case, the material was cDNA or gDNA derived from T cells, B-cell-depleted T cells, or PBMCs.

Germline V gene data show CDR1 as MDHEN and CDR2 as SYDVKM. The J segment lost 6 bases and the V segment lost 4 bases, leaving 7 bases of the junction unmatched. CDR3 length equals 14 residues. Sequencing used immunoSEQ multiplex PCR; TCRdb keeps in-frame clones, though not all of them. The profile shows more than 95,000 clones, 75% to 90% of them singletons. The genes are TRBV28 and TRBJ1-2; TRBD1 agrees at 8 bases. This clonotype originated in a man aged 45-60 years with acute or convalescent COVID-19. The sample taken for sequencing was peripheral blood. The chain's CDR3 is CASSSGQEAHGYTF. CDR3 DNA sequence: TGTGCCAGCAGTTCGGGACAGGAGGCGCATGGCTACACCTTC.